Below are 26 T cell receptor beta chains sequenced from a single sample in a study of blood T cells in healthy people across ages. A second 7 to 11 cycle PCR used barcoded and J-beta primers. TCRdb reprocessed the 5' RACE reads with MiXCR, giving one entry per CDR3 protein. The sample comprises around 690,000 distinct CDR3 sequences, 58% of which are singletons, and approximately 40% rests with the top ten. Source material: blood. Source of these receptors: a man aged 60 to 75 in good health.

The chain links TRBV5-1 to TRBJ2-1, with 8 bases identical to TRBD2. Trimming cost V 0 bases and J 10 bases; bases outside gene matches: 9. The CDR3 consists of 15 residues. The germline CDR1 and CDR2 sequences are SGHRS and YFSETQ. The DNA of the CDR3 is TGCGCCAGCAGCTTGGAGCTAGCGGGCCCTGGGGAGCAGTTCTTC. Encoded protein: CASSLELAGPGEQFF.

This clonotype has only a few counts. The chain joins TRBV29-1 to TRBJ2-1, with 8 nucleotides matching TRBD1. From germline, CDR1 is SQVTM and CDR2 ANQGSEA. The V gene end was trimmed by 3 bases and the J gene end by 9 bases; junction bases not matched to a gene: 4. This CDR3 is built from 12 residues. CDR3 nucleotide sequence: TGCAGCGTTGAGGACAGGGCGGCTGAGCAGTTCTTC. This codes for CSVEDRAAEQFF.

The chain employs TRBV5-1 and TRBJ2-1; 9 bases match TRBD1. The CDR3 runs to 15 residues. CDR1 is SGHRS and CDR2 is YFSETQ in the germline V gene. V lost 2 bases, J lost 0 bases, and 0 bases stayed unmatched. The CDR3 DNA is TGCGCCAGCAGCTTACAGGGGGCCTCCTACAATGAGCAGTTCTTC. Protein sequence: CASSLQGASYNEQFF.

This clonotype was detected a few times. This chain uses TRBV7-2 with TRBJ1-5; D remains unclear. Germline lookup yields CDR1 SGHTA and CDR2 FQGNSA. Deletions cut 1 base from V and 4 bases from J, with 14 bases between. The length of the CDR3 is 16 residues. The CDR3 DNA reads as TGTGCCAGCAGCTTAGGAGTCGGCAGGCCGAATCAGCCCCAGCATTTT. Translating gives CASSLGVGRPNQPQHF.

The rearrangement joins TRBV4-1 to TRBJ2-7; TRBD1 matches at 7 bases. The CDR3 runs 16 residues. Trimming took 0 bases from V and 2 from J; bases not matched to a gene: 7. From germline, CDR1 is MGHRA and CDR2 YSYEKL. For the CDR3, the DNA is TGCGCCAGCAGCCAAGAAGGAACAGGGGCACCCTACGAGCAGTACTTC. Amino acid sequence: CASSQEGTGAPYEQYF.

The rearrangement links TRBV25-1 to TRBJ1-6; a possible D gene is TRBD1 (6 bases). The CDR3 is 13 amino acids. CDR1 and CDR2 from the germline V gene are MGHDK and SYGVNS. With 2 bases removed from V and 10 bases from J, the gap between germline ends came to 9 bases. CDR3 loop: CASSETGLSPLHF. Written as DNA, the CDR3 is TGTGCCAGCAGTGAAACAGGGCTGTCACCCCTCCACTTT.

The gene calls are TRBV27 and TRBJ2-7; D possibly corresponds to TRBD1 (5 bases). Trimming stripped 3 bases from V and 3 bases from J, with 9 bases between. CDR3 length: 13 residues. Germline-derived CDR1 and CDR2 are MNHEY and SMNVEV (reference sequence). CDR3 sequence (DNA): TGTGCCAGCAGTTTTTCGACAGACTACGAGCAGTACTTC. It is translated as CASSFSTDYEQYF.

The chain combines TRBV7-9 with TRBJ2-5; 7 nucleotides line up with TRBD1. V lost 1 base to trimming and J lost 2 bases; unmatched junction nucleotides: 4. The CDR3 contains 15 residues. Germline V gives CDR1 SEHNR, CDR2 FQNEAQ (reference sequence). For the CDR3, the DNA is TGTGCCAGCAGCTTAGTGGGCAGGGGGCAAGAGACCCAGTACTTC. It specifies CASSLVGRGQETQYF.

V usage is TRBV18 and J usage is TRBJ2-7, with D perhaps matching TRBD2 (6 bases). There are 14 residues in the CDR3. The V end was cut by 3 bases, the J end by 2 bases, with 11 bases between. Germline assignment: CDR1 KGHSH and CDR2 LQKENI. This chain's CDR3 is CASSPPGLPYEQYF. As DNA, the CDR3 is TGTGCCAGCTCACCGCCGGGACTCCCCTACGAGCAGTACTTC.

In this sample, this clonotype turned up a few times. This sequence joins TRBV11-2 and TRBJ1-2, with no clear D. The CDR3 runs 14 residues. Trimming stripped 3 bases from V and 4 bases from J, with 12 bases between. The V gene's germline CDR1 is SGHAT and CDR2 FQNNGV. In nucleotides, the CDR3 is TGTGCCAGCAGCTTTTCGGACGGCGGCTATGGCTACACCTTC. It is translated as CASSFSDGGYGYTF.

This chain uses TRBV20-1 with TRBJ2-3; TRBD2 aligns across 9 bases. Looked up from germline, CDR1 is DFQATT and CDR2 is SNEGSKA (reference sequence). V trimming: 5 bases; J trimming: 5 bases; junction bases outside the gene matches: 8. The CDR3 totals 14 residues. The CDR3 loop is CSAPGTSSLDTQYF. As DNA, the CDR3 is TGCAGTGCTCCCGGGACTAGCTCTTTAGATACGCAGTATTTT.

This rearrangement joins TRBV2 to TRBJ2-7, with a possible D match to TRBD1 (5 bases). V gave up 2 bases and J gave up 3 bases, with 11 bases separating them. Germline V lookup: CDR1 SNHLY, CDR2 FYNNEI. The CDR3 covers 14 residues. CDR3 DNA: TGTGCCAGCAGTGAAAGGTTTGACAGCTACGAGCAGTACTTC. Protein: CASSERFDSYEQYF.

The chain carries TRBV7-9 and TRBJ1-6; D remains ambiguous. Germline loops: CDR1 SEHNR, CDR2 FQNEAQ (reference sequence). There are 15 residues in the CDR3. Trimming cost V 7 bases and J 7 bases, with 17 bases left between them. CDR3: CASTTGFIGNSPLHF. The CDR3, as DNA: TGTGCCAGCACCACCGGGTTCATTGGGAATTCACCCCTCCACTTT.

This clonotype was observed a few times. The chain is built from TRBV29-1 and TRBJ2-5; D might be TRBD1 or TRBD2, each matching 5 bases. The germline V gene has CDR1 SQVTM and CDR2 ANQGSEA. V was pared by 4 bases and J by 2 bases, with 14 bases between. The CDR3 has 14 residues. The CDR3 region has the DNA TGCAGCGTTGTTAGGCAGGGACGGCAAGAGACCCAGTACTTC. Its translation is CSVVRQGRQETQYF. The variable domain in full, with the rest retrieved from reference TRBV29-1 and TRBJ2-5, is SAVISQKPSRDICQRGTSLTIQCQVDSQVTMMFWYRQQPGQSLTLIATANQGSEATYESGFVIDKFPISRPNLTFSTLTVSNMSPEDSSIYLCSVVRQGRQETQYFGPGTRLLVL.

This clonotype was observed many times. The chain joins TRBV11-3 to TRBJ2-1; tentatively, D is TRBD1 or TRBD2 (5 bases each). V lost 5 bases and J 0 bases, leaving 14 bases between the germline ends. CDR1 and CDR2 from the germline V gene are SGHNT and YENEEA. This CDR3 has 16 residues. The CDR3 DNA reads TGTGCCAGCAGCGCTAGGCCAGGGACCTCCTACAATGAGCAGTTCTTC. Its protein product is CASSARPGTSYNEQFF.

This clonotype was seen more than once but under ten times. CDR3 sequence (DNA): TGTGCCAGCAGCGTAGCGGGGGGCTGGAATGAGCAGTTCTTC. As protein: CASSVAGGWNEQFF. The chain couples TRBV9 to TRBJ2-1; possible D gene TRBD2, 7 bases. The germline CDR1 and CDR2 sequences are SGDLS and YYNGEE. Trimming removed 0 bases at V and 7 bases at J, with 11 bases between. The CDR3 length is 14 residues.

This clonotype was found a few times. This sequence joins TRBV24-1 and TRBJ2-1, with 9 bases identical to TRBD1. Germline V gene data show CDR1 as KGHDR and CDR2 as SFDVKD. The CDR3 has 15 residues. The J segment lost 5 bases and the V segment lost 7 bases, leaving 8 bases of the junction unmatched. In DNA, the CDR3 is TGTGCCACCAGCACGGGGACAGGGCCCAACAATGAGCAGTTCTTC. This encodes CATSTGTGPNNEQFF.

This clonotype was found a few times. This chain connects TRBV18 to TRBJ1-6, with D tentatively TRBD1 (6 bases). V gave up 0 bases and J gave up 9 bases, with 12 bases separating them. Germline-derived CDR1 and CDR2 are KGHSH and LQKENI. The CDR3 totals 15 residues. The CDR3 loop is CASSPPSRGFSPLHF. DNA of the CDR3: TGTGCCAGCTCACCACCATCCAGGGGATTTTCACCCCTCCACTTT. Looking up the rest from reference TRBV18 and TRBJ1-6 gives the full variable domain: NAGVMQNPRHLVRRRGQEARLRCSPMKGHSHVYWYRQLPEEGLKFMVYLQKENIIDESGMPKERFSAEFPKEGPSILRIQQVVRGDSAAYFCASSPPSRGFSPLHFGNGTRLTVT.

This clonotype was observed a handful of times. The J gene is TRBJ2-1, the V gene TRBV4-1, with unresolved D. Trimming stripped 0 bases from V and 8 bases from J, with 11 bases between. CDR3 length: 14 residues. From germline, CDR1 is MGHRA and CDR2 YSYEKL. The CDR3 region has the DNA TGCGCCAGCAGCCAAGAATTTCCCAGGCATGAGCAGTTCTTC. As protein: CASSQEFPRHEQFF.

The chain is built from TRBV15 and TRBJ2-2; unclear D gene. CDR1 is LNHNV and CDR2 is YYDKDF in the germline V gene (reference sequence). This CDR3 has 15 amino acids. V was pared by 5 bases and J by 4 bases, with 14 bases between. CDR3 sequence reads: CATSGVGSGTGELFF. CDR3 DNA sequence: TGTGCCACCAGCGGAGTGGGCTCTGGCACCGGGGAGCTGTTTTTT.

In this sample, this clonotype turned up once. The chain recombines TRBV20-1 with TRBJ2-4; no firm D call. Deletions cut 0 bases from V and 5 bases from J, with 5 bases between. Germline CDR1 reads DFQATT; CDR2 reads SNEGSKA (reference sequence). The CDR3 is made up of 12 amino acids. CDR3 amino acids: CSARDGENIQYF. The CDR3, as DNA: TGCAGTGCTAGAGATGGGGAAAACATTCAGTACTTC.

This clonotype appeared once. The rearrangement links TRBV28 to TRBJ2-3; D call uncertain. V was trimmed by 8 bases and J by 3 bases, leaving 12 bases between them. Germline V gives CDR1 MDHEN, CDR2 SYDVKM. The CDR3 spans 13 residues. CDR3 nucleotide sequence: TGTGCCAGCCGACTTGGCTGGACAGATACGCAGTATTTT. Amino acid sequence: CASRLGWTDTQYF.

This clonotype was counted a single time. The chain uses TRBV11-2 and TRBJ2-5, with 10 bases identical to TRBD1. V lost 0 bases, J lost 5 bases, and 3 bases stayed unmatched. Germline CDR1 and CDR2: SGHAT and FQNNGV. This CDR3 has 15 residues. CDR3 in DNA: TGTGCCAGCAGCTTAGACGGGACAGGGGCCGAGACCCAGTACTTC. Translation gives CASSLDGTGAETQYF. Filled out from reference TRBV11-2 and TRBJ2-5, the complete variable domain reads EAGVAQSPRYKIIEKRQSVAFWCNPISGHATLYWYQQILGQGPKLLIQFQNNGVVDDSQLPKDRFSAERLKGVDSTLKIQPAKLEDSAVYLCASSLDGTGAETQYFGPGTRLLVL.

This clonotype has more than one count but fewer than ten. V is TRBV3-1 and J is TRBJ2-1, with D unclear. There are 19 residues in the CDR3. CDR1 and CDR2 from the germline V gene are LGHDT and YNNKEL (reference sequence). V was trimmed by 0 bases and J by 0 bases, leaving 18 bases between them. This CDR3 reads CASSQEEPGLPGSYNEQFF. The CDR3 DNA sequence: TGTGCCAGCAGCCAAGAGGAGCCGGGCCTCCCGGGCTCCTACAATGAGCAGTTCTTC.

This sequence joins TRBV29-1 and TRBJ1-2; D perhaps matches TRBD1 (6 bases). The germline V gene has CDR1 SQVTM and CDR2 ANQGSEA. The length of the CDR3 is 13 residues. V gave up 4 bases and J gave up 3 bases, with 12 bases separating them. CDR3 DNA: TGCAGCGTTGCCGGGGGGCGCGACTATGGCTACACCTTC. It codes for CSVAGGRDYGYTF.

This clonotype appeared once. The chain couples TRBV10-2 to TRBJ1-2; no clear D. Germline-derived CDR1 and CDR2 are WSHSY and SAAADI. The CDR3 consists of 14 residues. V was clipped by 2 bases and J by 3 bases, with 10 bases between them. In DNA, the CDR3 is TGCGCCAGCAGTGAGGGACCTTTGGACTATGGCTACACCTTC. This sequence encodes CASSEGPLDYGYTF.